A single sample is the source of the 30 T cell receptor beta chains below, sequenced in a study of T cell repertoires in cytomegalovirus infection. TCRdb redid the calling of the reads with MiXCR, one entry per CDR3 protein. The repertoire holds about 500,000 distinct CDR3 sequences, with 30% to 40% as singletons. Their recognized antigens are unknown. Sequenced here: cultured PBMCs, sampled from culture after CMV antigen stimulation. The receptors shown here come from a human donor in good health (CMV status not recorded). Some clones in this sample may be carry-over from other donors' samples.

V and J are TRBV14 and TRBJ2-7; D might be TRBD2 (5 bases). The CDR3 runs to 14 residues. Trimming took 1 base from V and 2 from J, leaving 9 bases between them. Germline V gives CDR1 SGHDN, CDR2 FVKESK. In DNA, the CDR3 is TGTGCCAGCAGCCAAGGGCGGGCAACCTACGAGCAGTACTTC. Protein: CASSQGRATYEQYF.

This clonotype was seen more than once but under ten times. Here the CDR3 reads CASSLGLYNSPLHF. CDR3 coding DNA: TGTGCCAGCAGCTTAGGACTGTATAATTCACCCCTCCACTTT. This chain joins TRBV7-2 and TRBJ1-6; D is unclear. The CDR3 sequence is 14 residues long. The V end lost 1 base, the J end lost 4 bases, and 5 bases lay between the germline ends. Germline lookup yields CDR1 SGHTA and CDR2 FQGNSA.

The V gene is TRBV7-8, the J gene TRBJ2-4; D may be TRBD2 (7 bases). This CDR3 is 17 amino acids long. Germline-derived CDR1 and CDR2 are SGHVS and FQNEAQ. Trimming took off 1 base at V and 2 bases at J, with 15 bases between the two ends. The CDR3 coding sequence is TGTGCCAGCAGCTTAGTTTCGGGGGGCGCGTCCAAAAACATTCAGTACTTC. Its translation: CASSLVSGGASKNIQYF.

This chain uses TRBV4-1 with TRBJ1-2; D remains unclear. Trimming pared 2 bases from V and 13 bases from J, leaving 20 bases between. Germline CDR1 and CDR2: MGHRA and YSYEKL. This CDR3 spans 14 amino acids. The CDR3: CASSQLSRTVSGTF. CDR3 DNA sequence: TGCGCCAGCAGCCAACTAAGCAGGACTGTGAGCGGCACCTTC.

The J gene is TRBJ2-1, the V gene TRBV27; D call uncertain. Germline CDR1 and CDR2: MNHEY and SMNVEV (reference sequence). V dropped 2 bases and J dropped 0 bases, with 14 bases sitting between them. The CDR3 extends over 17 amino acids. CDR3 DNA sequence: TGTGCCAGCAGTTTAAACGCAGTAATTCTCTCCTACAATGAGCAGTTCTTC. Translated: CASSLNAVILSYNEQFF.

In this sample, this clonotype turned up a few times. The chain employs TRBV19 and TRBJ2-7; TRBD2 agrees at 14 bases. This CDR3 region has 17 residues. Germline trimming cut 5 bases from V and 6 bases from J; bases unmatched to any gene: 12. Germline V gives CDR1 LNHDA, CDR2 SQIVND (reference sequence). Here the CDR3 reads CASSAGLAGGPLGEQYF. CDR3 DNA sequence: TGTGCCAGTAGTGCCGGACTAGCGGGAGGACCCTTGGGCGAGCAGTACTTC.

The rearrangement uses TRBV5-4 and TRBJ2-7; 12 bases map to TRBD2. Losses at the gene ends were 3 bases for V and 7 bases for J; bases not matched to a gene: 5. Per germline, CDR1 SGHNT and CDR2 YYREEE (reference sequence). The CDR3 sequence is 14 residues long. CDR3 sequence reads: CASSWTSGMREQYF. Written as DNA, the CDR3 is TGTGCCAGCAGCTGGACTAGCGGGATGAGGGAGCAGTACTTC. Full variable domain (missing parts from reference TRBV5-4 and TRBJ2-7): ETGVTQSPTHLIKTRGQQVTLRCSSQSGHNTVSWYQQALGQGPQFIFQYYREEENGRGNFPPRFSGLQFPNYSSELNVNALELDDSALYLCASSWTSGMREQYFGPGTRLTVT.

The rearrangement uses TRBV29-1 and TRBJ2-3; no clear D. Germline CDR1 reads SQVTM; CDR2 reads ANQGSEA. Trimming removed 4 bases at V and 2 bases at J, with 10 bases between. CDR3 length equals 13 residues. The CDR3 region has the DNA TGCAGCGTTGCCGGAGCGTCCACAGATACGCAGTATTTT. Protein product: CSVAGASTDTQYF.

The V call is TRBV4-1, the J call TRBJ2-5; D gene ambiguous. Per germline, CDR1 MGHRA and CDR2 YSYEKL. V shed 0 bases and J shed 2 bases, with 10 bases lying between them. This CDR3 is built from 15 residues. The CDR3 protein is CASSQDSREQETQYF. The CDR3 region has the DNA TGCGCCAGCAGCCAAGATTCCCGCGAACAAGAGACCCAGTACTTC.

This clonotype was counted at least ten times. The CDR3 DNA sequence: TGTGCCAGCAGCTTAGAAGGACAGGCCAAAAACATTCAGTACTTC. Amino acids: CASSLEGQAKNIQYF. The rearrangement links TRBV7-2 to TRBJ2-4, with D perhaps matching TRBD1 (6 bases). V was trimmed by 1 base and J by 1 base, leaving 8 bases between them. The CDR3 has 15 residues. Germline CDR1 is SGHTA and CDR2 is FQGNSA.

This clonotype was seen a handful of times. This sequence joins TRBV23-1 and TRBJ1-3; 7 bases agree with TRBD1. TRBV23-1 is an ORF, and what it does is uncertain. CDR3 length: 19 amino acids. After removal of 0 bases from V and 4 bases from J, the junction contained 15 bases not matched to a gene. The CDR3 loop reads CASSQSRGVEGAKGNTIYF. The CDR3 DNA is TGCGCCAGCAGTCAATCACGGGGCGTCGAGGGGGCGAAAGGAAACACCATATATTTT.

This clonotype showed up many times. The gene calls are TRBV7-2 and TRBJ1-5; D gene uncertain. Trimming removed 1 base at V and 5 bases at J, with 12 bases between. The germline V gene encodes CDR1 SGHTA and CDR2 FQGNSA. This CDR3 is built from 15 residues. The CDR3 nucleotides are TGTGCCAGCAGCTTAGGGAGAGGCGGATATCAGCCCCAGCATTTT. This translates into CASSLGRGGYQPQHF.

This clonotype was seen a few times. The chain is built from TRBV6-1 and TRBJ2-3; possible D gene TRBD2, 5 bases. Per the germline V gene, CDR1 is MNHNS and CDR2 is SASEGT. The CDR3 has 14 amino acids. The V end lost 6 bases, the J end lost 0 bases, and 10 bases lay between the germline ends. CDR3 region: CASREDGSTDTQYF. CDR3 nucleotides: TGTGCCAGCAGGGAGGATGGTAGCACAGATACGCAGTATTTT.

The chain carries TRBV7-8 and TRBJ2-7; 7 positions agree with TRBD2. CDR3 length: 14 amino acids. V lost 3 bases to trimming and J lost 5 bases; unmatched junction nucleotides: 7. From germline, CDR1 is SGHVS and CDR2 FQNEAQ. The CDR3 protein is CASSLPQRDHEQYV. CDR3 sequence (DNA): TGTGCCAGCAGCTTGCCCCAGCGGGATCACGAGCAGTACGTC.

This chain links TRBV4-3 with TRBJ2-1; D is ambiguous. CDR1 is LGHNA and CDR2 is YSLEER in the germline V gene. V was cut by 0 bases and J by 1 base, with 10 bases left in between. The CDR3 is made up of 16 amino acids. The CDR3: CASSQDVGSSYNEQFF. The CDR3 DNA reads TGCGCCAGCAGCCAAGATGTTGGCAGTTCCTACAATGAGCAGTTCTTC.

The V gene is TRBV28, the J gene TRBJ1-5, with a tentative D call TRBD1 (6 bases). The germline V and J ends were trimmed by 7 bases and 4 bases, with 17 bases remaining between them. This CDR3 region has 15 residues. Germline CDR1 and CDR2: MDHEN and SYDVKM. The CDR3 is CASTLRGRGNQPQHF. For the CDR3, the DNA is TGTGCCAGCACCCTCAGGGGAAGGGGTAATCAGCCCCAGCATTTT. Based on the CDR3 plus reference TRBV28 and TRBJ1-5, the full variable domain is DVKVTQSSRYLVKRTGEKVFLECVQDMDHENMFWYRQDPGLGLRLIYFSYDVKMKEKGDIPEGYSVSREKKERFSLILESASTNQTSMYLCASTLRGRGNQPQHFGDGTRLSIL.

V is TRBV12-3 or TRBV12-4 and J is TRBJ2-1; no clear D gene. This CDR3 spans 14 amino acids. The V end lost 2 bases, the J end lost 8 bases, and 13 bases lay between the germline ends. The CDR3 region is CASSLRSKKDEQFF. CDR3 DNA: TGTGCCAGCAGTTTAAGGTCTAAAAAGGATGAGCAGTTCTTC.

The V gene is TRBV19, the J gene TRBJ1-1; unclear D gene. Germline-derived CDR1 and CDR2 are LNHDA and SQIVND (reference sequence). The V end lost 1 base, the J end lost 0 bases, and 9 bases lay between the germline ends. CDR3 size: 15 residues. CDR3 in amino acids: CASSIARTLNTEAFF. CDR3 coding DNA: TGTGCCAGTAGTATAGCGCGCACACTGAACACTGAAGCTTTCTTT.

This clonotype was counted ten times or more. The chain combines TRBV20-1 with TRBJ2-1, with 9 bases identical to TRBD2. V lost 6 bases to trimming and J lost 3 bases; unmatched junction nucleotides: 6. Germline CDR1 is DFQATT and CDR2 is SNEGSKA (reference sequence). The CDR3 spans 14 residues. This CDR3 reads CSASGTSYYNEQFF. As DNA, the CDR3 is TGCAGTGCCTCCGGGACTAGCTACTACAATGAGCAGTTCTTC.

This clonotype was observed a handful of times. The chain links TRBV20-1 to TRBJ2-1; possibly TRBD2 for D (5 bases). V lost 3 bases and J lost 8, with 17 bases in between. Germline loops: CDR1 DFQATT, CDR2 SNEGSKA (reference sequence). The CDR3 is 14 residues long. CDR3 region: CSARGLLDGHEQFF. CDR3 sequence (DNA): TGCAGTGCTAGGGGGTTACTAGACGGGCATGAGCAGTTCTTC.

This clonotype has only one observation. The rearrangement uses TRBV6-2 or TRBV6-3 and TRBJ2-1, with D perhaps TRBD1 (6 bases). Germline V gives CDR1 MNHEY, CDR2 SVGEGT. Trimming pared 5 bases from V and 6 bases from J, leaving 8 bases between. The CDR3 has 12 residues. The CDR3: CASSGQSNEQFF. CDR3 sequence (DNA): TGTGCCAGCAGTGGACAGAGCAATGAGCAGTTCTTC.

This clonotype was counted between two and nine times. The chain carries TRBV11-2 and TRBJ2-1; 7 bases fit TRBD1. From germline, CDR1 is SGHAT and CDR2 FQNNGV. V lost 5 bases and J lost 10; bases outside the gene matches: 5. This CDR3 has 12 residues. The CDR3 here is CASSAWTGEQFF. In DNA, the CDR3 is TGTGCCAGCAGCGCCTGGACAGGCGAGCAGTTCTTC.

At least ten counts were recorded for this clonotype. The chain combines TRBV7-2 with TRBJ2-2; no reliable D call. V lost 3 bases to trimming and J lost 4 bases, with 12 bases between them. The CDR3 contains 15 residues. CDR1 is SGHTA and CDR2 is FQGNSA in the germline V gene. CDR3 amino acids: CASSLLDYFTGELFF. The CDR3 nucleotides are TGTGCCAGCAGCTTGTTAGATTATTTCACCGGGGAGCTGTTTTTT.

This sequence joins TRBV7-9 and TRBJ2-6; TRBD1 matches 8 bases. This CDR3 has 14 residues. Unmatched junction bases numbered 4, after V lost 4 bases and J lost 8 bases. Germline CDR1 and CDR2: SEHNR and FQNEAQ (reference sequence). The CDR3 coding sequence is TGTGCCAGCAGCTCGGGGACAGGTCCCAACGTCCTGACTTTC. Its protein is CASSSGTGPNVLTF.

V usage is TRBV4-1 and J usage is TRBJ1-5, with TRBD1 matching over 7 bases. Unmatched junction bases numbered 18, after V lost 0 bases and J lost 4 bases. The CDR3 is 20 amino acids. Germline-derived CDR1 and CDR2 are MGHRA and YSYEKL. This chain's CDR3 is CASSQDPPHNRGGRNQPQHF. The CDR3 DNA follows: TGCGCCAGCAGCCAAGACCCCCCTCATAACAGGGGAGGACGGAATCAGCCCCAGCATTTT.

CDR3 region: CASSLLSSQFKGATYNEQFF. In DNA, the CDR3 is TGCGCCAGCAGCCTACTCAGTTCCCAATTTAAAGGGGCCACCTACAATGAGCAGTTCTTC. The V and J genes are TRBV5-1 and TRBJ2-1; D is possibly TRBD1 (5 bases). The CDR3 consists of 20 residues. The V gene's germline CDR1 is SGHRS and CDR2 YFSETQ. The V gene lost 4 bases and the J gene lost 2 bases, with 28 bases spanning the gap.

For the CDR3, the DNA is TGTGCCATCAGTGAGGGACAGGGTGGTCAGCCCCAGCATTTT. As protein: CAISEGQGGQPQHF. V gene TRBV10-3 combines with J gene TRBJ1-5; TRBD1 matches 8 bases. V gave up 2 bases and J gave up 6 bases; unmatched junction bases: 3. The germline gives CDR1 ENHRY, CDR2 SYGVKD. The length of the CDR3 is 14 residues.

This clonotype was seen many times. CDR3 loop: CASSFAGNTIYF. The DNA of the CDR3 is TGTGCCAGCAGCTTCGCTGGAAACACCATATATTTT. The J gene is TRBJ1-3, the V gene TRBV7-8; unclear D gene. Germline V lookup: CDR1 SGHVS, CDR2 FQNEAQ. The V end was cut by 3 bases, the J end by 2 bases, with 2 bases between. The CDR3 runs 12 residues.

This clonotype showed up just once. This chain joins TRBV5-4 and TRBJ2-3; TRBD2 aligns across 12 bases. CDR1 is SGHNT, CDR2 YYREEE, per germline (reference sequence). V shed 0 bases, J shed 4 bases, and the junction held 3 bases outside the gene matches. The length of the CDR3 is 16 residues. The CDR3 bases are TGTGCCAGCAGCTTGGCCGCTAGCGGGGGGGCAGATACGCAGTATTTT. Protein sequence: CASSLAASGGADTQYF.

The rearrangement links TRBV10-3 to TRBJ2-3; TRBD1 might be the D (6 bases). Germline-derived CDR1 and CDR2 are ENHRY and SYGVKD. The CDR3 is 15 amino acids. V lost 9 bases and J lost 2, with 18 bases in between. The CDR3 is CAIAAGQTATDTQYF. For the CDR3, the DNA is TGTGCCATTGCCGCAGGACAGACAGCCACAGATACGCAGTATTTT.